A selection of T cell receptor beta chains follows, all from one sample in a study of blood T cells in healthy people across ages. In TCRdb, the 5' RACE reads were re-called with MiXCR into one record per CDR3 protein. The profile covers 790,000 or so distinct CDR3 sequences, with roughly 56% appearing a single time and 20% to 30% taken by the ten largest. The sample was blood. These receptors were obtained from a man aged 35-49 years in good health. CDR3s include the opening cysteine and the closing phenylalanine or tryptophan. Some rows have no size entry. The others give once, few or many, or a class for an expanded clone.

v_gene: TRBV5-1; abundance: -; j_gene: TRBJ1-2; CDR3aa: CASSLAPGRVEGYTF
v_gene: TRBV7-3; abundance: -; j_gene: TRBJ1-1; CDR3aa: CASSVHLGNTEAFF
v_gene: TRBV29-1; abundance: few; j_gene: TRBJ1-2; CDR3aa: CSVDSQIPSYYGYTF
v_gene: TRBV6-2/TRBV6-3; abundance: -; j_gene: TRBJ1-2; CDR3aa: CASSYSTGNPYGYTF
v_gene: TRBV6-1; abundance: -; j_gene: TRBJ2-3; CDR3aa: CASSELTSGVGDTQYF
v_gene: TRBV5-1; abundance: -; j_gene: -; CDR3aa: CASGLEGSVYEQYF
v_gene: TRBV12-3/TRBV12-4; abundance: -; j_gene: TRBJ2-5; CDR3aa: CASKRTGNQETQYF
v_gene: TRBV24-1; abundance: -; j_gene: TRBJ2-1; CDR3aa: CATSALTSGSRNEQFF
v_gene: TRBV20-1; abundance: few; j_gene: TRBJ2-7; CDR3aa: CSASSLAGRSYEQYF
v_gene: TRBV6-1; abundance: -; j_gene: TRBJ1-1; CDR3aa: CASSVRDMNTEAFF
v_gene: TRBV7-3; abundance: -; j_gene: TRBJ1-1; CDR3aa: CASSLYPGRNTEAFF
v_gene: TRBV29-1; abundance: -; j_gene: TRBJ2-1; CDR3aa: CGVEHGLGISEQFF
v_gene: TRBV29-1; abundance: few; j_gene: TRBJ1-4; CDR3aa: CSAGETNEKLFF
v_gene: TRBV7-2; abundance: -; j_gene: TRBJ1-2; CDR3aa: CASSARPGTGNGYTF
v_gene: TRBV27; abundance: few; j_gene: TRBJ2-7; CDR3aa: CASSSSRGPYEQYF
v_gene: TRBV6-1; abundance: few; j_gene: TRBJ2-1; CDR3aa: CASSLKSGSRSYNEQFF
v_gene: TRBV27; abundance: few; j_gene: TRBJ2-7; CDR3aa: CASRGGLAGYEQYF
v_gene: TRBV7-8; abundance: -; j_gene: TRBJ2-5; CDR3aa: CASSRERAQETQYF
v_gene: TRBV13; abundance: -; j_gene: TRBJ2-3; CDR3aa: CASKRTEGPDTQYF
v_gene: TRBV5-1; abundance: -; j_gene: TRBJ2-7; CDR3aa: CASSLDSLASYEQYF
v_gene: TRBV14; abundance: -; j_gene: TRBJ1-1; CDR3aa: CASSRNRAGNTEAFF
v_gene: TRBV2; abundance: many; j_gene: TRBJ2-7; CDR3aa: CASSDIGGGSSYEQYF
v_gene: TRBV28; abundance: -; j_gene: TRBJ2-7; CDR3aa: CASSKPQGSFYEQYF
v_gene: TRBV29-1; abundance: -; j_gene: TRBJ2-3; CDR3aa: CSVGDRGDTQYF
v_gene: TRBV18; abundance: -; j_gene: TRBJ2-6; CDR3aa: CASSPSGAANVLTF
v_gene: TRBV7-2; abundance: few; j_gene: TRBJ2-1; CDR3aa: CASSRTSGRSGNEQFF
v_gene: TRBV28; abundance: -; j_gene: TRBJ2-3; CDR3aa: CASSLNGGLGTDTQYF
v_gene: TRBV7-9; abundance: -; j_gene: TRBJ2-3; CDR3aa: CASSWTKTSTDTQYF
v_gene: TRBV7-2; abundance: once; j_gene: TRBJ2-3; CDR3aa: CASSLVVAGVGGAEDTQYF
v_gene: TRBV20-1; abundance: -; j_gene: TRBJ1-1; CDR3aa: CSATPPGRMFNTEAFF
v_gene: TRBV6-5; abundance: -; j_gene: TRBJ1-1; CDR3aa: CARLFVANTEAFF
v_gene: TRBV15; abundance: -; j_gene: TRBJ2-1; CDR3aa: CATSRETRREGNEQFF
v_gene: TRBV7-8; abundance: -; j_gene: TRBJ1-4; CDR3aa: CASYFSGTTTNEKLFF
v_gene: TRBV29-1; abundance: -; j_gene: TRBJ1-1; CDR3aa: CSKHWNTEAFF
v_gene: TRBV27; abundance: -; j_gene: TRBJ1-2; CDR3aa: CAERRDRGFWGYGYTF
v_gene: TRBV4-3; abundance: -; j_gene: TRBJ1-1; CDR3aa: CASSQDFQGGMRTEAFF
v_gene: TRBV7-2; abundance: -; j_gene: TRBJ2-7; CDR3aa: CASRRETYEQYF
v_gene: TRBV7-3; abundance: -; j_gene: TRBJ2-1; CDR3aa: CASSSPSGNEQFF
v_gene: TRBV18; abundance: -; j_gene: TRBJ2-4; CDR3aa: CASSPQAGQGPKNIQYF
v_gene: TRBV9; abundance: -; j_gene: -; CDR3aa: CASTKGTGGQETQYF
v_gene: TRBV15; abundance: -; j_gene: TRBJ1-2; CDR3aa: CATSRDKGTGYGYTF
v_gene: TRBV6-2/TRBV6-3; abundance: -; j_gene: -; CDR3aa: CASSAPPGQSYEQYF